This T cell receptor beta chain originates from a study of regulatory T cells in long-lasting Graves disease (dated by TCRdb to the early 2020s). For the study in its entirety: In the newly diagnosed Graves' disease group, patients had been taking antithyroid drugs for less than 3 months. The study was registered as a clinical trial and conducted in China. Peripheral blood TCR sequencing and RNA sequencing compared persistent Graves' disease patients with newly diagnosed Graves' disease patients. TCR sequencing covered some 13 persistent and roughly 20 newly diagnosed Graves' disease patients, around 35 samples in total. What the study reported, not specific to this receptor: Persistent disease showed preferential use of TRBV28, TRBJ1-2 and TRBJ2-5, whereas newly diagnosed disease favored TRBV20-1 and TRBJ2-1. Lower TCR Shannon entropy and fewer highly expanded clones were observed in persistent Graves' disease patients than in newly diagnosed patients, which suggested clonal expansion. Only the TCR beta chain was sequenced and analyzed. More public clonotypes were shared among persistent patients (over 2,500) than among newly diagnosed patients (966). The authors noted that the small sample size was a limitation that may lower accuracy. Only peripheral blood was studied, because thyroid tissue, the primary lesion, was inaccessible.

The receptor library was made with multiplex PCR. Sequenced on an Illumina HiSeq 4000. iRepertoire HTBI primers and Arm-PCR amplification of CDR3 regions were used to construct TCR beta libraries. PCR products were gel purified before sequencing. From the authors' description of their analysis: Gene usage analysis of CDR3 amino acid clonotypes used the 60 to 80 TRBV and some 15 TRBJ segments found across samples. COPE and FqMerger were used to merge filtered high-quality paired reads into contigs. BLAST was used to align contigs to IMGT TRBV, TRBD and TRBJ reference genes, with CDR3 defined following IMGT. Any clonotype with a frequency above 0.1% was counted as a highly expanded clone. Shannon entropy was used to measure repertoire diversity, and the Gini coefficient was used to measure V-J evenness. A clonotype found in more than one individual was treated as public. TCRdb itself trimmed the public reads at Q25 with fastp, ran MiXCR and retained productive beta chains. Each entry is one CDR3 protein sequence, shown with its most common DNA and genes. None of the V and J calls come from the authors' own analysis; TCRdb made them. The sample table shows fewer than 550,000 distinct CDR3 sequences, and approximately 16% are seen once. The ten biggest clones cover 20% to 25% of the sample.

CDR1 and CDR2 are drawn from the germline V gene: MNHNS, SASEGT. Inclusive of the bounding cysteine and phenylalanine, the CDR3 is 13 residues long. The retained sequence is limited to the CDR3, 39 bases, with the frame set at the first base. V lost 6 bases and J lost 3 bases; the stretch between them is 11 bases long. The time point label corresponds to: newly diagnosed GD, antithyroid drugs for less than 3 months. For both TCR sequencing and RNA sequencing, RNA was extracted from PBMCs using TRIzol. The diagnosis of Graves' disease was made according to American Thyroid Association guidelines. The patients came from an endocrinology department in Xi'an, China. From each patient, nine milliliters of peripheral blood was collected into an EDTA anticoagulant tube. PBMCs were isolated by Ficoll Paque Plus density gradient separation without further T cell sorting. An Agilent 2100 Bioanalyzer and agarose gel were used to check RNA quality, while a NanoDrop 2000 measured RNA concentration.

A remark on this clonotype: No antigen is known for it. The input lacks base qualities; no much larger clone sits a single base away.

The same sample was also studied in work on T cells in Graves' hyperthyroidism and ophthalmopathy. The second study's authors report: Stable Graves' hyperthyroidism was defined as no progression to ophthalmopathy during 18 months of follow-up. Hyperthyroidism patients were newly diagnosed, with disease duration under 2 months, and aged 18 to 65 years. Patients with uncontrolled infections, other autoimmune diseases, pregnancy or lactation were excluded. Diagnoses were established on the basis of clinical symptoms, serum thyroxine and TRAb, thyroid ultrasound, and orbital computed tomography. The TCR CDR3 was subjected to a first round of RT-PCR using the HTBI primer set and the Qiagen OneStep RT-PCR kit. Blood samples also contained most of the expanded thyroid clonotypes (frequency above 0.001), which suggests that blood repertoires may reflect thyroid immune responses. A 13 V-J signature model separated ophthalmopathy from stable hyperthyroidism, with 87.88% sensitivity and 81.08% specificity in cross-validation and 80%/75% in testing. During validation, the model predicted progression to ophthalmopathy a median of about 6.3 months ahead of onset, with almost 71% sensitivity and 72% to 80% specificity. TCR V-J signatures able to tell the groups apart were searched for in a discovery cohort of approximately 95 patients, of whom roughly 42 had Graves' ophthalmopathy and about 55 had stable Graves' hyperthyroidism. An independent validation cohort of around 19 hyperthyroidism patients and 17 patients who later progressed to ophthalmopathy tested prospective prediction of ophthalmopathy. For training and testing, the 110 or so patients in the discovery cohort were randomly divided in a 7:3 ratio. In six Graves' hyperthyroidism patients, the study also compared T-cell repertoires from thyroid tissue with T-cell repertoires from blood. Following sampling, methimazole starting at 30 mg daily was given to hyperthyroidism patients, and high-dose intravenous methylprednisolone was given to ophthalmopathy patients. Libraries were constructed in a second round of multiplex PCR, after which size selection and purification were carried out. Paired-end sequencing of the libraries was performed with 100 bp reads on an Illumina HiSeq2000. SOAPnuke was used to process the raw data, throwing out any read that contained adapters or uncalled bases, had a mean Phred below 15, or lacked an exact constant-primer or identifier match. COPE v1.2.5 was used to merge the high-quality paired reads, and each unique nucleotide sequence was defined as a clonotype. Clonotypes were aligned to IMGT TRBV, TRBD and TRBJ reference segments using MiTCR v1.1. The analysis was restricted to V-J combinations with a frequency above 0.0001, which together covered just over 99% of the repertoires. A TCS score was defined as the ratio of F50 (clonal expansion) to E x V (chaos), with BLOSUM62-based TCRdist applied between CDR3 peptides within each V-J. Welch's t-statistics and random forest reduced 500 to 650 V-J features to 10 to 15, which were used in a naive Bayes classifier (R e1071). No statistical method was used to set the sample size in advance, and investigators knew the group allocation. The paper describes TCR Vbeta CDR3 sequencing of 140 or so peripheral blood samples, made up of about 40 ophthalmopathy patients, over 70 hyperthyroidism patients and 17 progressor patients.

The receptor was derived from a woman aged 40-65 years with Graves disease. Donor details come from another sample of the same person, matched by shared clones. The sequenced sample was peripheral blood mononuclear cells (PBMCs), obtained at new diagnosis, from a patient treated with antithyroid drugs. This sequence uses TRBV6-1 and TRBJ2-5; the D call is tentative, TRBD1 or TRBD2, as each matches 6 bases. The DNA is TGTGCCAGCAGGCGGGACACCGAAGAGACCCAGTACTTC. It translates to CASRRDTEETQYF.